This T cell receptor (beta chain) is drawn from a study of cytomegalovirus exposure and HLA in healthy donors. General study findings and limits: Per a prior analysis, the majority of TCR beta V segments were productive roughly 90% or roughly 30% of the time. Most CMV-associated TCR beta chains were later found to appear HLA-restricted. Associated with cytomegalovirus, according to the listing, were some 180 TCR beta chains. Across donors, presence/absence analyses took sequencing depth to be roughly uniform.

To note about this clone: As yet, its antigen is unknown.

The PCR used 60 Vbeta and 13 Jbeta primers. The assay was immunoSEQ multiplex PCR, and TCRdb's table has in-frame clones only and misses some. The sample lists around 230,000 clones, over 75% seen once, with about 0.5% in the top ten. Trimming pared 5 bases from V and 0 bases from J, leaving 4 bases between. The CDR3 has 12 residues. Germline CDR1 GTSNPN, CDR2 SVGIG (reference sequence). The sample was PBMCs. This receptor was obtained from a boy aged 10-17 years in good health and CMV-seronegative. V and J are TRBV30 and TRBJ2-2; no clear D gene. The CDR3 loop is CAWDSNTGELFF. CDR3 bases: TGTGCCTGGGACTCGAACACCGGGGAGCTGTTTTTT. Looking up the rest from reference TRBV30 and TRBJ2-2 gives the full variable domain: SQTIHQWPATLVQPVGSPLSLECTVEGTSNPNLYWYRQAAGRGLQLLFYSVGIGQISSEVPQNLSASRPQDRQFILSSKKLLLSDSGFYLCAWDSNTGELFFGEGSRLTVL.